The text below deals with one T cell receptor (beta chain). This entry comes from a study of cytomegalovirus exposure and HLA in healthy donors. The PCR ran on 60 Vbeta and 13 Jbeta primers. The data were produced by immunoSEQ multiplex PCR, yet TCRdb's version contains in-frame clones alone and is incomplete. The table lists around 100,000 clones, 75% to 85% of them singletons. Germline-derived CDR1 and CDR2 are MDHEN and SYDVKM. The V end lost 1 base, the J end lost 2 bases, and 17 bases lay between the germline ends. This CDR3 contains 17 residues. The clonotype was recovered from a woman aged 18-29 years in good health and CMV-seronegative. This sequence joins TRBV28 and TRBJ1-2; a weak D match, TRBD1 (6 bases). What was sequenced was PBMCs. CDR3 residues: CASSLSQGLSVNYGYTF. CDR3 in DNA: TGTGCCAGCAGTTTATCACAGGGTCTATCGGTGAACTATGGCTACACCTTC.